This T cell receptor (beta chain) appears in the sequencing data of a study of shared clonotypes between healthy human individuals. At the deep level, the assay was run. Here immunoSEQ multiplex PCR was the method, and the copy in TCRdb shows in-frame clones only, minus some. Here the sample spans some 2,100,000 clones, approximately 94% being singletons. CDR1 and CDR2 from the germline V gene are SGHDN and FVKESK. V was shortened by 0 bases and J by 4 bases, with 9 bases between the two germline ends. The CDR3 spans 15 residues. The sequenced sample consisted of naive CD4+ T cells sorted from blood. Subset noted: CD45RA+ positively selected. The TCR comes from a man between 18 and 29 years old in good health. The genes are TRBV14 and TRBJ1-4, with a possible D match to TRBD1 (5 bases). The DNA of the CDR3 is TGTGCCAGCAGCCAAGAGGGGGGAATTAATGAAAAACTGTTTTTT. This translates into CASSQEGGINEKLFF. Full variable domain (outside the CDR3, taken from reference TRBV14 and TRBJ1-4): EAGVTQFPSHSVIEKGQTVTLRCDPISGHDNLYWYRRVMGKEIKFLLHFVKESKQDESGMPNNRFLAERTGGTYSTLKVQPAELEDSGVYFCASSQEGGINEKLFFGSGTQLSVL.